This T cell receptor beta chain was observed in a study of T cell clonotyping in hematopoietic cell transplantation. Time point meaning: recipient sample about 28 days before transplant, after cytoreduction. CDR1 and CDR2 (germline): SGHDT, YYEEEE. Germline trimming cut 0 bases from V and 4 bases from J; bases unmatched to any gene: 7. The CDR3 runs to 17 residues. Clones were sequenced by immunoSEQ multiplex PCR, and TCRdb holds only the in-frame ones, with some missing. Of about 41,000 clones listed, roughly four fifths are singletons. This sequence was found in a man between 60 and 75 years old with myelodysplastic syndrome. Some clones in this sample may be carry-over from other donors' samples. The chain is built from TRBV5-6 and TRBJ1-2; 12 nucleotides align to TRBD1. This specimen consisted of peripheral blood mononuclear cells, obtained before stem cell transplant. CDR3 sequence (DNA): TGTGCCAGCAGCTTGGGCGGGACAGGGGGCCGCGGCTATGGCTACACCTTC. Residues: CASSLGGTGGRGYGYTF.